One sample yielded the 3 T cell receptor beta chains listed below, sequenced in a study of Ad26.COV2.S vaccination and SARS-CoV-2 variants. The treatment is: some 19 received Ad26.COV2.S at low or high dose, single or two shots; about five received placebo; per-sample allocation not given. Day 63 after the first vaccine or placebo injection was the time point for sampling. Generated by immunoSEQ multiplex PCR, the TCRdb table keeps only in-frame clones and is missing some. This sample has roughly 380,000 clones, with approximately 90% found just once. The specimen comprised peripheral blood, sampled in a trial of Ad26.COV2.S vaccine versus placebo. Every receptor here comes from a person between 18 and 59 years old who received the Ad26.COV2.S COVID-19 vaccine or a placebo.

In this sample, this clone turned up once. The V and J genes are TRBV11-2 and TRBJ2-1, with TRBD2 matching 9 bases. Trimming cost V 1 base and J 10 bases; bases outside gene matches: 5. CDR3 length: 14 amino acids. CDR1 is SGHAT, CDR2 FQNNGV, per germline. In nucleotides, the CDR3 is TGTGCCAGCAGCTTAGGTCTAGCGGGGTGGGAGCAGTTCTTC. As protein: CASSLGLAGWEQFF.

This clone appeared a single time. The chain carries TRBV6-2 or TRBV6-3 and TRBJ1-6; TRBD1 might be the D (5 bases). V was pared by 5 bases and J by 7 bases, with 15 bases between. The CDR3 length is 15 residues. Germline assignment: CDR1 MNHEY and CDR2 SVGEGT. CDR3 loop: CASSPGGARNSPLHF. Here the CDR3 DNA reads TGTGCCAGCAGTCCGGGCGGGGCTCGGAATTCACCCCTCCACTTT.

The chain is built from TRBV20-1 and TRBJ2-5; TRBD2 aligns across 8 bases. Germline-derived CDR1 and CDR2 are DFQATT and SNEGSKA (reference sequence). Trimming removed 3 bases from V and 5 bases from J; junction bases left unmatched: 11. The CDR3 runs 15 residues. Written as DNA, the CDR3 is TGCAGTGCTAGTAATTTAGCGGGGACGCGGGAGACCCAGTACTTC. Translation: CSASNLAGTRETQYF.